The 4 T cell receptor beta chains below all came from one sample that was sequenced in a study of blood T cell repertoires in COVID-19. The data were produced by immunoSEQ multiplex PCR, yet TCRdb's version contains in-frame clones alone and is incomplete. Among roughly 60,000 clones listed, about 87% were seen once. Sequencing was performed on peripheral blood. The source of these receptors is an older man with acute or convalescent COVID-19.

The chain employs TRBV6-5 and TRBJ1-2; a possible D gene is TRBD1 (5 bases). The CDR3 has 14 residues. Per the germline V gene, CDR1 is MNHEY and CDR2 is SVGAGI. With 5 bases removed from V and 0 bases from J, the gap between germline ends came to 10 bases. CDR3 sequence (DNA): TGTGCCAGCAGTAGACAGCTAACTAACTATGGCTACACCTTC. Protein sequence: CASSRQLTNYGYTF.

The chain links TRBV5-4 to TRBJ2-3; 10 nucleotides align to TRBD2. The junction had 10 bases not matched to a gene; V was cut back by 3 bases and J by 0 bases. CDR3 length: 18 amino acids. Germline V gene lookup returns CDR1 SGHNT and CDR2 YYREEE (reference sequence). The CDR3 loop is CASSSTIGAGGSTDTQYF. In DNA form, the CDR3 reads TGTGCCAGCAGCTCCACGATTGGAGCGGGGGGGAGCACAGATACGCAGTATTTT.

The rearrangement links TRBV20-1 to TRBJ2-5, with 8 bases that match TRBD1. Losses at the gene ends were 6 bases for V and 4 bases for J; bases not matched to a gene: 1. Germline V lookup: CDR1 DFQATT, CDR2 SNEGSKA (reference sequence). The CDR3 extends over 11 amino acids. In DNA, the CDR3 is TGCAGTGCCGGACAGGGAGAGACCCAGTACTTC. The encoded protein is CSAGQGETQYF.

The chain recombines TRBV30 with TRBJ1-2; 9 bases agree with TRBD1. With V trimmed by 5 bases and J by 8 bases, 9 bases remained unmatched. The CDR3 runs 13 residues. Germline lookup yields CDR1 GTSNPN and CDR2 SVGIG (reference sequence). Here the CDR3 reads CAWAGQGFVGYTF. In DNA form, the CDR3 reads TGTGCCTGGGCGGGACAGGGTTTCGTAGGCTACACCTTC.